The clone carrying this T cell receptor (beta chain) showed up many times. Molecular barcoding with unique molecular identifiers was used for the TCRbeta library. TCRdb redid the calling of the PCR reads with MiXCR, one entry per CDR3 protein. The sample shows 200,000 to 250,000 distinct CDR3 sequences, 9.5% to 15% of them seen only once. This specimen belongs to a study of T-cell reconstitution after alpha-beta-depleted transplantation in children. Trimming cost V 0 bases and J 1 base, with 13 bases left between them. CDR3 size: 16 residues. Germline values: CDR1 LGHNA, CDR2 YSLEER. Sequencing used PBMCs from the stem cell graft donor, obtained from the stem cell graft. This chain joins TRBV4-3 and TRBJ2-7; D possibly corresponds to TRBD1 (6 bases). This sequence originates from a human donor who donated a stem cell graft to a child with acute lymphoblastic leukemia. CDR3 sequence reads: CASSQDERTASYEQYF. The CDR3 nucleotides read TGCGCCAGCAGCCAAGATGAAAGGACAGCATCCTACGAGCAGTACTTC.